This T cell receptor (beta chain) was identified in a study of T cells in pancreatic ductal adenocarcinoma. Germline trimming cut 4 bases from V and 1 base from J; bases unmatched to any gene: 6. Germline-derived CDR1 and CDR2 are SGDLS and YYNGEE. The CDR3 runs to 16 residues. As for this clone: What it binds is unknown.

The table came from immunoSEQ multiplex PCR; TCRdb's copy has only in-frame clones and leaves some out. Found here are around 100,000 clones, about 96% of them singletons; the top ten hold around 3.2%. No neoadjuvant therapy was given to the selected pancreatic ductal adenocarcinoma patients before their surgery. Study-wide findings and caveats: No significant tumor-blood clonality difference; means were about 0.11 and 0.072. Tumors hold more CD45RO+ effector T cells, which may bias toward lower diversity. This surgical cohort overrepresents the minority presenting with early-stage disease. Unique clonotypes were 7 to 9-fold more numerous in blood than in tumor.

Sequenced input: PBMCs. The TCR originated in a human donor with pancreatic ductal adenocarcinoma. The chain carries TRBV9 and TRBJ2-3; 10 bases are shared with TRBD2. The CDR3 here is CASSFLGTSGTDTQYF. As DNA, the CDR3 is TGTGCCAGCAGCTTCCTGGGGACTAGCGGCACAGATACGCAGTATTTT.